This paragraph reports one TCR beta chain. This sample was taken from a study of blood T cell repertoires in COVID-19. Study summary: Samples representing acute and convalescent COVID-19 were sourced from the United States, Italy and Spain. Sample material is recorded as cDNA or gDNA derived from T cells, B-cell-depleted T cells, or PBMCs.

The CDR3 loop spans 14 amino acids. V was shortened by 9 bases and J by 0 bases, with 11 bases between the two germline ends. Germline V gene lookup returns CDR1 KGHDR and CDR2 SFDVKD. Original data processing: It was from reference gene primer amplification that nucleated cell counts were estimated. Sequencing was performed with immunoSEQ multiplex PCR; in TCRdb, only in-frame clones are kept and a portion is missing. V, J and clone size derive from that table, while D and trimming were established from the DNA sequence. The repertoire holds about 76,000 clones, with about 88% as singletons. This sequence was found in a human donor in a cohort sampled during active COVID-19. The J gene is TRBJ2-1, the V gene TRBV24-1, with D possibly being TRBD1 (6 bases). Sequencing input: peripheral blood. As DNA, the CDR3 is TGTGCCACCCAGGACAGTAGCTCCTACAATGAGCAGTTCTTC. It translates to CATQDSSSYNEQFF.